The rows below give T cell receptor beta chains drawn from one sample of a study. Each CDR3 protein gets one entry after TCRdb re-called the RT-PCR reads with MiXCR. The sample lists approximately 720,000 distinct CDR3 sequences, 12% to 15% occurring once. What was sequenced was memory CD4+ T cells from blood. Receptors originate from a female donor in good health, serving as a healthy control. Both conserved end residues are part of each CDR3. The D gene is left open where the match is weak. Not every row has a clone size; where given, it reads once, few, many or a size class.

TGTGCCAGCAGTTTTTCAGGCAGGGATTCACCCCTCCACTTT	CASSFSGRDSPLHF	TRBV12-3/TRBV12-4	TRBJ1-6	many	NA
TGTGCCACCAGTGATGGGGAGCAGGGATTAAATGGCTACACCTTC	CATSDGEQGLNGYTF	TRBV24-1	TRBJ1-2	many	NA
TGCAGTGCTAGGGTGCTGGTCGGGGGGCAGGTACTGGTAGTAGGCTCCTACAATGAGCAGTTCTTC	CSARVLVGGQVLVVGSYNEQFF	TRBV20-1	TRBJ2-1	few	NA
TGCAGTGCCGAAACCCGGCGGGAAAGCACAGATACGCAGTATTTT	CSAETRRESTDTQYF	TRBV20-1	TRBJ2-3	few	NA
TGTGCCAGCAGCGCAACAGGGGCCGGGGAGCTGTTTTTT	CASSATGAGELFF	TRBV11-2	TRBJ2-2	many	TRBD1
TGTGCCAGCACCGTAGCGGGAAACTCCTACGAGCAGTACTTC	CASTVAGNSYEQYF	TRBV12-3/TRBV12-4	TRBJ2-7	few	TRBD2
TGCGCCAGCAGCTCCTCCGGGACTCCCAATGAGCAGTTCTTC	CASSSSGTPNEQFF	TRBV5-1	TRBJ2-1	NA	NA
TGTGCCAGCAGCCAAGATCCCCGGGATTCCGGGGAGCTGTTTTTT	CASSQDPRDSGELFF	TRBV3-1	TRBJ2-2	many	NA
TGTGCCACCTCCGCTAGGACAGGAGCTTTCTTT	CATSARTGAFF	TRBV19	TRBJ1-1	NA	TRBD1
TGTGCCAGCAGATTCCAGCGGGAGAGGTATGAGCAGTTCTTC	CASRFQRERYEQFF	TRBV7-2	TRBJ2-1	many	TRBD2
TGTGCCATCAATCCCGGACAGGGGGCTATAGAGACCCAGTACTTC	CAINPGQGAIETQYF	TRBV10-3	TRBJ2-5	many	TRBD1
TGCAGTGCTAGAGATCATAGTCAGGGAGCGGACTATGGCTACACCTTC	CSARDHSQGADYGYTF	TRBV20-1	TRBJ1-2	many	NA
TGTGCCAGCTCACCAATCGTCACAGATACGCAGTATTTT	CASSPIVTDTQYF	TRBV18	TRBJ2-3	NA	NA